What follows are 3 T cell receptor beta chains derived from one specimen sequenced in a study of post-analysis software for immune sequencing data. These receptors have no identified antigens. Regarding the study as a whole: Comparison of patients with controls showed five TRBV segments more frequent in patients, TRBV5-6, TRBV5-1 and TRBV20-1 among them.

Built from TCR beta cDNA, the libraries had unique molecular identifiers in them. TCRdb passed the PCR reads through MiXCR, listing each CDR3 protein once. The sample holds 180,000 or so distinct CDR3 sequences, roughly 28% seen once. Sequencing was carried out using blood. These receptors came from a girl under 18 with multiple sclerosis.

Regarding this clonotype: Being one base from a much bigger clone, this may be a read error. The chain is built from TRBV29-1 and TRBJ2-1; 7 bases map to TRBD2. The germline V gene encodes CDR1 SQVTM and CDR2 ANQGSEA. The junction had 8 bases not matched to a gene; V was cut back by 6 bases and J by 6 bases. The length of the CDR3 is 13 residues. CDR3 sequence reads: CSVGGVVCNEQFF. DNA of the CDR3: TGCAGCGTGGGGGGGGTAGTTTGCAATGAGCAGTTCTTC.

About this clonotype itself: Possible read error: a much larger clone is one base away. The rearrangement joins TRBV12-3 or TRBV12-4 to TRBJ2-7, with 11 bases lining up with TRBD1. This CDR3 has 16 residues. CDR3 in DNA: TGTACCAGCAGTCCAGGCCCGGGACAGGGGGAATACGAGCAGTACTTC. The encoded protein is CTSSPGPGQGEYEQYF.

This clonotype was picked up many times. The chain joins TRBV20-1 to TRBJ2-5, with D hard to call. Looked up from germline, CDR1 is DFQATT and CDR2 is SNEGSKA (reference sequence). CDR3 size: 13 residues. The V end lost 4 bases, the J end lost 2 bases, and 11 bases lay between the germline ends. The CDR3 DNA follows: TGCAGTGCTATTGGCACAAATCAAGAGACCCAGTACTTC. Translation: CSAIGTNQETQYF.